The 21 T cell receptor beta chains given below trace back to one sample, sequenced in a study of blood T cell repertoires in COVID-19. Sequencing was performed with immunoSEQ multiplex PCR; in TCRdb, only in-frame clones are kept and a portion is missing. The sample lists about 40,000 clones, roughly 78% occurring once. The material sequenced was peripheral blood. These receptors were obtained from a man older than 75 with active or convalescent COVID-19.

This chain links TRBV19 with TRBJ2-7; D unclear. The CDR3 runs to 12 residues. Trimming removed 4 bases at V and 3 bases at J, with 7 bases between. Germline assignment: CDR1 LNHDA and CDR2 SQIVND (reference sequence). The CDR3 DNA reads TGTGCCAGTAGTAGAGCAGGCTACGAGCAGTACTTC. This codes for CASSRAGYEQYF.

The CDR3 nucleotides read TGTGCCACCAGTGACTCAGGACAGGGCTACGAGCAGTACTTC. It codes for CATSDSGQGYEQYF. The genes are TRBV24-1 and TRBJ2-7; 8 bases fit TRBD1. V gave up 4 bases and J gave up 3 bases; unmatched junction bases: 4. Germline values: CDR1 KGHDR, CDR2 SFDVKD. The CDR3 runs 14 residues.

V is TRBV5-1 and J is TRBJ2-3; 8 bases line up with TRBD2. CDR3 length: 14 residues. The V and J ends lost 5 bases and 4 bases, in that order; junction bases with no gene match: 6. Germline CDR1 and CDR2: SGHRS and YFSETQ. In DNA, the CDR3 is TGCGCCAGCAGAGCCTCGGGGGGGCCAGATACGCAGTATTTT. Protein sequence: CASRASGGPDTQYF.

V and J are TRBV7-9 and TRBJ1-4; the D is unclear. Trimming shortened V by 3 bases and J by 8 bases, and 19 bases separated the two germline ends. There are 16 residues in the CDR3. Germline V lookup: CDR1 SEHNR, CDR2 FQNEAQ (reference sequence). CDR3 residues: CASSLARGTAREKLFF. The CDR3, as DNA: TGTGCCAGCAGCTTGGCCCGAGGCACGGCCCGGGAAAAACTGTTTTTT.

This sequence joins TRBV7-9 and TRBJ2-5; 9 bases are a match to TRBD2. The CDR3 contains 16 residues. Germline V lookup: CDR1 SEHNR, CDR2 FQNEAQ (reference sequence). Trimming took 7 bases from V and 5 from J; bases not matched to a gene: 14. The DNA of the CDR3 is TGTGCCAGCACCAAACTGGCGGGAGGGCCTTCCGAGACCCAGTACTTC. This gives the protein CASTKLAGGPSETQYF.

V gene TRBV9 combines with J gene TRBJ2-1, with 10 bases fitting TRBD2. V lost 0 bases, J lost 10 bases, and 7 bases stayed unmatched. Germline loops: CDR1 SGDLS, CDR2 YYNGEE. CDR3 length: 15 amino acids. CDR3 coding DNA: TGTGCCAGCAGCGTAGGGACTAGCGGAAGCCACGAGCAGTTCTTC. It codes for CASSVGTSGSHEQFF.

This clone was observed once. This chain connects TRBV3-1 (or the pseudogene TRBV3-2) to TRBJ2-1; TRBD2 matches at 7 bases. Germline assignment: CDR1 LGHDT and CDR2 YNNKEL (reference sequence). V gave up 0 bases and J gave up 5 bases; unmatched junction bases: 7. The CDR3 covers 16 residues. The CDR3 region is CASSQEGGRIDNEQFF. The CDR3 DNA is TGTGCCAGCAGCCAAGAAGGCGGGAGAATCGACAATGAGCAGTTCTTC.

J is TRBJ2-3 and V is TRBV15, with D possibly being TRBD1 (5 bases). The CDR3 is 17 amino acids. Germline V gene lookup returns CDR1 LNHNV and CDR2 YYDKDF (reference sequence). Trimming removed 0 bases at V and 6 bases at J, with 19 bases between. As DNA, the CDR3 is TGTGCCACCAGCAGAGATCTGTTCGGGCAGGGTGGTGATACGCAGTATTTT. Translation gives CATSRDLFGQGGDTQYF.

The rearrangement joins TRBV6-1 to TRBJ1-5; D gene ambiguous. Trimming stripped 2 bases from V and 7 bases from J, with 12 bases between. Germline-derived CDR1 and CDR2 are MNHNS and SASEGT. The CDR3 has 14 amino acids. CDR3 loop: CASSETHNGQPQHF. DNA for the CDR3: TGTGCCAGCAGTGAAACACATAACGGGCAGCCCCAGCATTTT.

The chain combines TRBV6-6 with TRBJ2-7, with a weak D call TRBD2 (6 bases). Looked up from germline, CDR1 is MNHNY and CDR2 is SVGAGI (reference sequence). V gave up 5 bases and J gave up 0 bases, with 11 bases separating them. The CDR3 sequence is 14 residues long. CDR3 residues: CASSRGLSSYEQYF. The CDR3 bases are TGTGCCAGCAGTAGGGGACTTAGCTCCTACGAGCAGTACTTC.

The chain employs TRBV7-9 and TRBJ2-7; D might be TRBD2 (5 bases). Trimming removed 3 bases from V and 6 bases from J, with 12 bases in between. The CDR3 runs 13 residues. Germline CDR1 and CDR2: SEHNR and FQNEAQ (reference sequence). This chain's CDR3 is CASSFGGTGEQYF. CDR3 nucleotides: TGTGCCAGCAGCTTTGGAGGAACTGGCGAGCAGTACTTC.

The CDR3 loop is CARQGGDRANTGELFF. Written as DNA, the CDR3 is TGTGCCAGACAAGGGGGTGATAGGGCGAACACCGGGGAGCTGTTTTTT. The chain joins TRBV2 to TRBJ2-2, with D perhaps TRBD1 (6 bases). There are 16 residues in the CDR3. Germline V gives CDR1 SNHLY, CDR2 FYNNEI. V dropped 9 bases and J dropped 0 bases, with 17 bases sitting between them. Filled out from reference TRBV2 and TRBJ2-2, the complete variable domain reads EPEVTQTPSHQVTQMGQEVILRCVPISNHLYFYWYRQILGQKVEFLVSFYNNEISEKSEIFDDQFSVERPDGSNFTLKIRSTKLEDSAMYFCARQGGDRANTGELFFGEGSRLTVL.

The V call is TRBV28, the J call TRBJ2-3, with 10 nucleotides matching TRBD1. CDR3 length: 17 residues. Germline V CDR1 and CDR2: MDHEN, SYDVKM. Trimming cost V 2 bases and J 2 bases; bases outside gene matches: 7. In DNA form, the CDR3 reads TGTGCCAGCAGTTTACCCGCCGGACAGGGGGACACAGATACGCAGTATTTT. Translation gives CASSLPAGQGDTDTQYF.

V is TRBV9 and J is TRBJ1-6; TRBD1 agrees at 9 bases. The CDR3 loop spans 16 amino acids. Trimming took 0 bases from V and 8 from J; bases not matched to a gene: 6. In germline, CDR1 is SGDLS, CDR2 YYNGEE. CDR3 in DNA: TGTGCCAGCAGCGTAGTGGACAGGGGATCAGATTCACCCCTCCACTTT. Amino acids: CASSVVDRGSDSPLHF.

CDR3 protein: CASSCIGTSGSGTDTQYF. Written as DNA, the CDR3 is TGCGCCAGCAGTTGTATCGGGACTAGCGGGAGCGGGACAGATACGCAGTATTTT. V is TRBV10-1 and J is TRBJ2-3; TRBD2 matches 14 bases. V lost 5 bases and J lost 3; bases outside the gene matches: 10. From germline, CDR1 is WNHNN and CDR2 SYGVQD (reference sequence). The CDR3 extends over 18 amino acids.

The chain links TRBV29-1 to TRBJ2-2; 8 bases match TRBD1. This CDR3 spans 13 amino acids. Germline CDR1 and CDR2: SQVTM and ANQGSEA. J was trimmed by 5 bases and V by 7 bases; bases with no gene match: 6. Written as DNA, the CDR3 is TGCAGCGCCGGGACAGGTGGGACCGGGGAGCTGTTTTTT. This gives the protein CSAGTGGTGELFF.

The gene calls are TRBV14 and TRBJ2-1; TRBD2 aligns across 9 bases. The V gene's germline CDR1 is SGHDN and CDR2 FVKESK. V trimming: 5 bases; J trimming: 12 bases; junction bases outside the gene matches: 11. CDR3 length equals 14 residues. The CDR3 spells CASSWEQGLAGQFF. In nucleotides, the CDR3 is TGTGCCAGCAGCTGGGAACAGGGACTAGCTGGGCAGTTCTTC.

The chain employs TRBV27 and TRBJ2-7; TRBD1 aligns across 9 bases. Germline V gene sequence: CDR1 MNHEY, CDR2 SMNVEV (reference sequence). V shed 3 bases, J shed 3 bases, and the junction held 6 bases outside the gene matches. This CDR3 spans 15 amino acids. CDR3 protein: CASSLAGTGIYEQYF. DNA for the CDR3: TGTGCCAGCAGTTTGGCCGGGACAGGGATCTACGAGCAGTACTTC.

The sample holds one count of this clone. V usage is TRBV5-1 and J usage is TRBJ1-2; D not certain. In germline, CDR1 is SGHRS, CDR2 YFSETQ. This CDR3 comprises 13 residues. The V end lost 2 bases, the J end lost 7 bases, and 12 bases lay between the germline ends. The CDR3, as DNA: TGCGCCAGCAGCTTAGGGAGGGTTGGTGGCTACACCTTC. Amino acids: CASSLGRVGGYTF.

This sequence joins TRBV27 and TRBJ2-2; perhaps TRBD1 as D (6 bases). There are 14 residues in the CDR3. V was pared by 6 bases and J by 7 bases, with 15 bases between. Germline-derived CDR1 and CDR2 are MNHEY and SMNVEV (reference sequence). DNA for the CDR3: TGTGCCAGCAGCCAGCACACAGGGCTCGGGGAGCTGTTTTTT. This sequence encodes CASSQHTGLGELFF.

V gene TRBV18 combines with J gene TRBJ1-5; 10 bases match TRBD1. The V segment lost 3 bases and the J segment 2 bases; nucleotides outside the gene matches: 4. This CDR3 spans 16 amino acids. Germline V gene sequence: CDR1 KGHSH, CDR2 LQKENI. The CDR3 loop reads CASSPTGGAGNQPQHF. The CDR3 DNA is TGTGCCAGCTCACCGACAGGGGGCGCGGGCAATCAGCCCCAGCATTTT.